This T cell receptor (beta chain) originates from a study of blood T cells in healthy people across ages. For the study at large: For every two T cells, template switching captured about one barcoded beta molecule.

V lost 10 bases and J 10 bases, leaving 20 bases between the germline ends. Germline V lookup: CDR1 MDHEN, CDR2 SYDVKM. The CDR3 contains 14 residues. Comments on this clonotype: Its antigen remains unknown.

PCR was performed a second time for about 7 to 12 cycles using a sample-barcoded 5' primer and a J-beta primer mix. TCRdb used MiXCR to reprocess the 5' RACE reads, holding one entry per CDR3 protein. The table shows over a million distinct CDR3 sequences, with 59% occurring only once. General observations from the study: Long-lived donors carried more naive CD4+ cells and greater diversity than aged donors.

Sequenced input: blood. This rearrangement joins TRBV28 to TRBJ1-6, with D possibly TRBD1 on 5 matching bases. This receptor was obtained from a man aged 18 to 29 in good health. The CDR3 sequence: CATWARAGGSPLHF. Written as DNA, the CDR3 is TGTGCCACCTGGGCCAGGGCCGGAGGATCACCCCTCCACTTT.